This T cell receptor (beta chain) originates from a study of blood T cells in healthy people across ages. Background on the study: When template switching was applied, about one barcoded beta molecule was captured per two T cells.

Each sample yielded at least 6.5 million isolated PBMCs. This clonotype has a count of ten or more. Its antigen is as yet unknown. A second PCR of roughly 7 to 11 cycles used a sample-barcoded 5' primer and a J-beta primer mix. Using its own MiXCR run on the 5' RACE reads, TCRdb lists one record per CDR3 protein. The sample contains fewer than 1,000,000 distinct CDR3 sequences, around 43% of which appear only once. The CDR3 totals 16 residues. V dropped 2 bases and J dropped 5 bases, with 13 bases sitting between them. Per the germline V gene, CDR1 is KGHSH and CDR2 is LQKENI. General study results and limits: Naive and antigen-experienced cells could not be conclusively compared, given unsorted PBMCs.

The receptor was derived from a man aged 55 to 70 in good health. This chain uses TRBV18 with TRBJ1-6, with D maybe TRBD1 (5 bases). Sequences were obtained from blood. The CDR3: CASSPGVGRDNSPLHF. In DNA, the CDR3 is TGTGCCAGCTCACCAGGCGTCGGCAGGGATAATTCACCCCTCCACTTT.